A single sample is the source of the 25 T cell receptor beta chains below, sequenced in a study of blood T cell repertoires in COVID-19. TCRdb keeps only in-frame clones here, not all; method: immunoSEQ multiplex PCR. This repertoire shows 100,000 to 140,000 clones, 80% to 85% found once; its top ten account for roughly 4.6%. Sequences were obtained from peripheral blood. All receptors come from a human donor in a cohort sampled during active COVID-19.

The count of this clone is one. This chain connects TRBV27 to TRBJ2-2, with D perhaps TRBD1 (6 bases). The germline V and J ends were trimmed by 5 bases and 5 bases, with 12 bases remaining between them. The V gene's germline CDR1 is MNHEY and CDR2 SMNVEV (reference sequence). The CDR3 is 14 amino acids. CDR3 sequence (DNA): TGTGCCAGCAGTGGGTACAGGGTAACCGGGGAGCTGTTTTTT. Translated: CASSGYRVTGELFF.

This clone has a handful of counts. The chain couples TRBV5-4 to TRBJ2-7; TRBD2 agrees at 7 bases. The length of the CDR3 is 15 residues. V trimming: 2 bases; J trimming: 0 bases; junction bases outside the gene matches: 5. Germline assignment: CDR1 SGHNT and CDR2 YYREEE (reference sequence). This CDR3 reads CASSFSAGVSYEQYF. DNA for the CDR3: TGTGCCAGCAGCTTTTCGGCGGGAGTCTCCTACGAGCAGTACTTC.

This clone was seen only a few times. The rearrangement links TRBV4-2 to TRBJ1-1; 8 nucleotides line up with TRBD1. There are 16 residues in the CDR3. The germline CDR1 and CDR2 sequences are LGHNA and YNFKEQ. The junction had 8 bases not matched to a gene; V was cut back by 1 base and J by 4 bases. The CDR3 DNA is TGTGCCAGCAGCCAAGGAAACAGGGGGGGATCCACTGAAGCTTTCTTT. Translated, it gives CASSQGNRGGSTEAFF.

The genes are TRBV5-1 and TRBJ2-7, with 9 bases identical to TRBD2. This CDR3 has 16 residues. V lost 3 bases and J lost 5; bases outside the gene matches: 12. Germline CDR1 and CDR2: SGHRS and YFSETQ. The CDR3 spells CASSSGAGGNYHEQYF. CDR3 nucleotides: TGCGCCAGCAGCTCCGGGGCGGGAGGGAATTACCACGAGCAGTACTTC.

The chain links TRBV11-2 to TRBJ2-7; the D gene is possibly TRBD1 (6 bases). This CDR3 contains 13 residues. Germline V gives CDR1 SGHAT, CDR2 FQNNGV. Trimming pared 5 bases from V and 5 bases from J, leaving 13 bases between. CDR3 region: CASSPTGRDEQYV. The CDR3 DNA reads as TGTGCCAGCAGCCCCACAGGGCGGGACGAGCAGTACGTC.

The chain recombines TRBV6-5 with TRBJ1-3; D remains unclear. From germline, CDR1 is MNHEY and CDR2 SVGAGI. With 10 bases removed from V and 0 bases from J, the gap between germline ends came to 16 bases. The CDR3 is 15 residues long. CDR3 protein: CATVRGMSSGNTIYF. The CDR3 DNA reads TGTGCCACCGTTCGAGGGATGAGCTCTGGAAACACCATATATTTT.

The chain employs TRBV28 and TRBJ2-1, with 11 bases fitting TRBD2. The CDR3 loop spans 15 amino acids. Germline assignment: CDR1 MDHEN and CDR2 SYDVKM. V dropped 6 bases and J dropped 3; count of bases not matched to a gene: 4. The CDR3 spells CASRLAGGIYNEQFF. The CDR3 DNA sequence: TGTGCCAGCAGGCTAGCGGGAGGCATCTACAATGAGCAGTTCTTC.

The chain employs TRBV28 and TRBJ2-6, with 12 nucleotides matching TRBD1. The V segment lost 2 bases and the J segment 4 bases; nucleotides outside the gene matches: 6. The CDR3 contains 18 residues. Germline loops: CDR1 MDHEN, CDR2 SYDVKM. The CDR3 region has the DNA TGTGCCAGCAGTTTACTGGGACAGGGGGCAGTGGGGGCCAACGTCCTGACTTTC. Translating gives CASSLLGQGAVGANVLTF. Variable domain in full (rest from reference TRBV28 and TRBJ2-6): DVKVTQSSRYLVKRTGEKVFLECVQDMDHENMFWYRQDPGLGLRLIYFSYDVKMKEKGDIPEGYSVSREKKERFSLILESASTNQTSMYLCASSLLGQGAVGANVLTFGAGSRLTVL.

The chain carries TRBV6-5 and TRBJ2-3, with 9 bases that match TRBD2. CDR3 size: 15 residues. V lost 5 bases and J lost 4; bases outside the gene matches: 7. CDR1 is MNHEY and CDR2 is SVGAGI in the germline V gene. The CDR3 coding sequence is TGTGCCAGCAGTCTTAGCGGGAGTAGTCCAGATACGCAGTATTTT. The encoded protein is CASSLSGSSPDTQYF.

The chain recombines TRBV11-2 with TRBJ2-3; tentative D call: TRBD2 (5 bases). The CDR3 extends over 16 amino acids. Trimming shortened V by 5 bases and J by 0 bases, and 15 bases separated the two germline ends. Germline CDR1 is SGHAT and CDR2 is FQNNGV. DNA for the CDR3: TGTGCCAGCAGCCCTGGCGCGGGCCATAGCACAGATACGCAGTATTTT. The encoded protein is CASSPGAGHSTDTQYF.

The rearrangement uses TRBV27 and TRBJ1-5; TRBD1 aligns across 9 bases. This CDR3 is built from 13 residues. Germline V gene sequence: CDR1 MNHEY, CDR2 SMNVEV (reference sequence). With V trimmed by 6 bases and J by 6 bases, 3 bases remained unmatched. The CDR3 DNA is TGTGCCAGCAGGGGGACAGGGCGTCAGCCCCAGCATTTT. Translation gives CASRGTGRQPQHF.

The chain combines TRBV28 with TRBJ1-3; D is unresolved. The V gene's germline CDR1 is MDHEN and CDR2 SYDVKM. This CDR3 comprises 17 residues. Trimming left V 5 bases short and J 4 bases short, with 21 bases between. The CDR3 DNA sequence: TGTGCCAGCAGTCCCTGGACGGTCCTCTCGGGGGGAAACACCATATATTTT. It is translated as CASSPWTVLSGGNTIYF.

The V and J genes are TRBV18 and TRBJ1-3; TRBD1 matches at 7 bases. Germline V gene data show CDR1 as KGHSH and CDR2 as LQKENI. The CDR3 is made up of 14 amino acids. V was pared by 3 bases and J by 9 bases, with 8 bases of the junction left unmatched. In DNA, the CDR3 is TGTGCCAGCTCACCCGACCAGGGGGTAGGCACCATATATTTT. Encoded protein: CASSPDQGVGTIYF. The variable domain in full, with the rest retrieved from reference TRBV18 and TRBJ1-3, is NAGVMQNPRHLVRRRGQEARLRCSPMKGHSHVYWYRQLPEEGLKFMVYLQKENIIDESGMPKERFSAEFPKEGPSILRIQQVVRGDSAAYFCASSPDQGVGTIYFGEGSWLTVV.

V is TRBV2 and J is TRBJ1-5, with 8 bases fitting TRBD1. Trimming removed 6 bases from V and 0 bases from J; junction bases left unmatched: 4. The CDR3 spans 15 residues. Germline V gene data show CDR1 as SNHLY and CDR2 as FYNNEI. The CDR3 loop reads CASRTGVNSNQPQHF. The CDR3, as DNA: TGTGCCAGCAGGACAGGGGTAAATAGCAATCAGCCCCAGCATTTT.

The rearrangement links TRBV28 to TRBJ2-1; TRBD2 matches at 8 bases. This CDR3 is 15 amino acids long. Germline V gene data show CDR1 as MDHEN and CDR2 as SYDVKM. The V segment lost 2 bases and the J segment 8 bases; nucleotides outside the gene matches: 8. CDR3 sequence: CASSLQREIKYEQFF. CDR3 DNA: TGTGCCAGCAGTTTACAGCGGGAGATTAAATATGAGCAGTTCTTC.

This sequence joins TRBV5-4 and TRBJ1-1; 7 bases are shared with TRBD1. The CDR3 covers 14 residues. The germline V gene has CDR1 SGHNT and CDR2 YYREEE (reference sequence). The V gene end was trimmed by 2 bases and the J gene end by 4 bases; junction bases not matched to a gene: 5. The CDR3 DNA reads as TGTGCCAGCAGCTTCGGACAGGCGGCCACTGAAGCTTTCTTT. It is translated as CASSFGQAATEAFF.

The CDR3 sequence is CASSSLAAVTDTQYF. The CDR3 DNA reads TGTGCCAGCAGCTCCCTAGCCGCCGTGACAGATACGCAGTATTTT. The chain combines TRBV7-3 with TRBJ2-3, with a possible D match to TRBD2 (5 bases). The germline V and J ends were trimmed by 4 bases and 3 bases, with 14 bases remaining between them. The CDR3 consists of 15 residues. Germline CDR1 and CDR2: SGHTA and FQGTGA.

This clone turned up a few times. The rearrangement joins TRBV5-1 to TRBJ2-7; D unclear. Germline V gene data show CDR1 as SGHRS and CDR2 as YFSETQ. The CDR3 length is 13 residues. Trimming shortened V by 0 bases and J by 4 bases, and 8 bases separated the two germline ends. Here the CDR3 DNA reads TGCGCCAGCAGCTTGGACACGGAGTACGAGCAGTACGTC. Its protein product is CASSLDTEYEQYV.

The chain is built from TRBV2 and TRBJ2-7; no clear D gene. V dropped 6 bases and J dropped 6 bases, with 15 bases sitting between them. Looked up from germline, CDR1 is SNHLY and CDR2 is FYNNEI. CDR3 size: 13 residues. CDR3: CASSPGPGGEQYV. The CDR3 DNA sequence: TGTGCCAGCAGCCCCGGCCCCGGCGGCGAGCAGTACGTC.

This clone was seen more than once but under ten times. This chain links TRBV7-9 with TRBJ2-3, with TRBD2 matching 10 bases. The trim removed 5 bases at V and 8 bases at J, leaving 13 bases unmatched. Germline lookup yields CDR1 SEHNR and CDR2 FQNEAQ (reference sequence). The CDR3 length is 16 residues. CDR3: CASSPSGRAGQVTQYF. CDR3 coding DNA: TGTGCCAGCAGCCCCAGCGGGAGGGCCGGGCAGGTTACGCAGTATTTT.

The chain joins TRBV4-3 to TRBJ1-4, with D possibly TRBD1 on 6 matching bases. CDR1 is LGHNA and CDR2 is YSLEER in the germline V gene. V gave up 2 bases and J gave up 1 base, with 14 bases separating them. CDR3 length: 17 residues. The DNA of the CDR3 is TGCGCCAGCAGCCAAAATTTGGGGGCGGGAACTAATGAAAAACTGTTTTTT. Protein: CASSQNLGAGTNEKLFF.

V usage is TRBV4-2 and J usage is TRBJ2-7; TRBD2 aligns across 9 bases. The CDR3 is made up of 13 amino acids. Germline-derived CDR1 and CDR2 are LGHNA and YNFKEQ. The CDR3 loop reads CAAGAGGIYEQYF. DNA of the CDR3: TGTGCAGCGGGGGCGGGAGGGATCTACGAGCAGTACTTC.

The chain combines TRBV7-9 with TRBJ1-1, with 7 positions matching TRBD1. Germline-derived CDR1 and CDR2 are SEHNR and FQNEAQ (reference sequence). J was trimmed by 5 bases and V by 3 bases; bases with no gene match: 9. The CDR3 length is 15 residues. CDR3 sequence reads: CASSLKGGGATEAFF. The CDR3 DNA is TGTGCCAGCAGCTTGAAAGGAGGGGGCGCGACTGAAGCTTTCTTT.

The rearrangement uses TRBV6-6 and TRBJ1-1; unclear D gene. The CDR3 totals 16 residues. From germline, CDR1 is MNHNY and CDR2 SVGAGI (reference sequence). The V and J ends lost 0 bases and 3 bases respectively, with 14 bases between them. The CDR3 region is CASSYSPVGFYTEAFF. The CDR3 bases are TGTGCCAGCAGTTACTCACCCGTGGGCTTTTACACTGAAGCTTTCTTT.

The CDR3 DNA is TGCGCCAGCAGCCCTTATGACAGGGACGCCGGGGAGCTGTTTTTT. Translation: CASSPYDRDAGELFF. The V call is TRBV4-1, the J call TRBJ2-2, with 7 bases lining up with TRBD1. This CDR3 spans 15 amino acids. The V gene's germline CDR1 is MGHRA and CDR2 YSYEKL. The V segment lost 4 bases and the J segment 6 bases; nucleotides outside the gene matches: 8.